This T cell receptor (beta chain) is from a study of monozygotic twins with inflammatory bowel disease. Germline CDR1 LNHNV, CDR2 YYDKDF (reference sequence). The CDR3 has 14 amino acids. General observations from the study: Lower sharing of clonotypes with other individuals was seen in IBD patients than in healthy twins. This was most marked in patients showing signs of disease activity. Inverse Simpson values showed less TCRbeta diversity in IBD patients than in their healthy co-twins.

TCRdb reprocessed the 5' RACE reads, with one entry per CDR3 protein and no DNA. The sample's table shows 420,000 or so distinct CDR3 sequences. On this clonotype itself: Antigen specificity is unknown.

The chain links TRBV15 to TRBJ2-1. The specimen was blood. The origin of this receptor is a human donor with ulcerative colitis or Crohn's disease, or a healthy co-twin of an affected twin (not recorded which). The CDR3 reads CATSSRSSYNEQFF.